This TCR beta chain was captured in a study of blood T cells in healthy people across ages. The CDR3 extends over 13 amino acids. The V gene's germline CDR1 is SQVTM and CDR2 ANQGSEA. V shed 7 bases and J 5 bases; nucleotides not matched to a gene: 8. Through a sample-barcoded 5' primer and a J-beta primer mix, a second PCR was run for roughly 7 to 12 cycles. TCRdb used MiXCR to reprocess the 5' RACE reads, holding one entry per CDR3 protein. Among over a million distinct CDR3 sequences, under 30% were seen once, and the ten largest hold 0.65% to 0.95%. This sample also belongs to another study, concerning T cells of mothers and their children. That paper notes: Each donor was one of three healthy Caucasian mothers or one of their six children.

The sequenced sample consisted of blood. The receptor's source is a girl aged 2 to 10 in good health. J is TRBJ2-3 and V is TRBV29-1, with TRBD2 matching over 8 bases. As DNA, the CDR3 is TGCAGCGACCGAGCGGGAGCGGTAGATACGCAGTATTTT. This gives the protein CSDRAGAVDTQYF.